Listed below are T cell receptor beta chains from one sample, sequenced in a study of T cell responses to AZD1222 COVID-19 vaccine. Some clones are missing from TCRdb's copy, which holds only in-frame ones; the method was immunoSEQ multiplex PCR. The repertoire holds some 130,000 clones, with roughly 90% as singletons. The source was peripheral blood, collected on day 0 of AZD1222 vaccination. These TCRs come from an adult in good health. Each CDR3 is given with its conserved first and last residue. The order of the fields is J gene, D gene, clone size, V gene, CDR3 DNA, CDR3 protein. The D gene is left open where the match is weak. Where a row states a size, it is once, few, many or the class of an expanded clone; other rows omit it.

J: TRBJ1-1; D: TRBD1; size: .; V: TRBV28; DNA: TGTGCCAGCAGTCTCCGGACAGGGTATCTCTCAGAAGCTTTCTTT; CDR3: CASSLRTGYLSEAFF
J: TRBJ1-1; D: TRBD1; size: .; V: TRBV5-1; DNA: TGCGCCAGCAGCTTGGCTGGACAGGGAGGCGGCACTGAAGCTTTCTTT; CDR3: CASSLAGQGGGTEAFF
J: TRBJ2-2; D: TRBD1; size: once; V: TRBV15; DNA: TGTGCCACCAGGCAGGGGGCCAGGGAGCTGTTTTTT; CDR3: CATRQGARELFF
J: TRBJ1-1; D: .; size: .; V: TRBV9; DNA: TGTGCCAGCAGCGTTCTTGGACATTTCAACACTGAAGCTTTCTTT; CDR3: CASSVLGHFNTEAFF
J: TRBJ1-1; D: .; size: .; V: TRBV5-1; DNA: TGCGCCAGCAGCTTACACGGGGAAAACACTGAAGCTTTCTTT; CDR3: CASSLHGENTEAFF
J: TRBJ1-1; D: .; size: .; V: TRBV29-1; DNA: TGCAGCGTTGCTAGGGACGGTAACACTGAAGCTTTCTTT; CDR3: CSVARDGNTEAFF
J: TRBJ2-7; D: TRBD1; size: .; V: TRBV28; DNA: TGTGCCAGCAGTTTCGGTGCCCGGACAGGGGCCTACGAGCAGTACTTC; CDR3: CASSFGARTGAYEQYF
J: TRBJ2-1; D: .; size: .; V: TRBV6-2/TRBV6-3; DNA: TGTGCCAGCAGTTCAGAGTACAATGAGCAGTTCTTC; CDR3: CASSSEYNEQFF
J: TRBJ1-2; D: .; size: .; V: TRBV4-3; DNA: TGCGCCAGCAGCCAAGATGAGAGCAGCTATGGCTACACCTTC; CDR3: CASSQDESSYGYTF
J: TRBJ2-1; D: .; size: .; V: TRBV4-2; DNA: TGTGCCAGCAGCCAAGATGGTCGCTACAATGAGCAGTTCTTC; CDR3: CASSQDGRYNEQFF
J: TRBJ1-2; D: TRBD1; size: once; V: TRBV5-1; DNA: TGCGCCAGCAGCTTGGGCGACAGGGATATCGATGGCTACACCTTC; CDR3: CASSLGDRDIDGYTF
J: TRBJ1-2; D: .; size: .; V: TRBV28; DNA: TGTGCCAGCAGTTTATTGATAGGGCAGGGTTTACCCTATGGCTACACCTTC; CDR3: CASSLLIGQGLPYGYTF
J: TRBJ1-2; D: TRBD1; size: .; V: TRBV28; DNA: TGTGCCAGCCTGCCACAGGGGGTGCGGGGCTACACCTTC; CDR3: CASLPQGVRGYTF
J: TRBJ2-1; D: .; size: .; V: TRBV21-1; DNA: TGTGCCAGCAGCAAAGGGACAGAGAACAATGATGAGCAGTTCTTC; CDR3: CASSKGTENNDEQFF
J: TRBJ1-4; D: .; size: .; V: TRBV4-3; DNA: TGCGCCAGCAGCCAAGACGCGGGGGTTAATGAAAAACTGTTTTTT; CDR3: CASSQDAGVNEKLFF
J: TRBJ2-5; D: TRBD2; size: once; V: TRBV19; DNA: TGTGCCAGTAGTATAGATGGCAGCGGGGAACAAGAGACCCAGTACTTC; CDR3: CASSIDGSGEQETQYF
J: TRBJ1-1; D: .; size: .; V: TRBV5-1; DNA: TGCGCCAGCAGCGGGAACACTGAAGCTTTCTTT; CDR3: CASSGNTEAFF
J: TRBJ2-2; D: .; size: .; V: TRBV12-3/TRBV12-4; DNA: TGTGCCAGCAGCTACGGGAACACCGGGGAGCTGTTTTTT; CDR3: CASSYGNTGELFF
J: TRBJ1-2; D: .; size: .; V: TRBV29-1; DNA: TGCAGCGTTGCGGGGGTCTTCTATGGCTACACCTTC; CDR3: CSVAGVFYGYTF
J: TRBJ2-1; D: .; size: .; V: TRBV7-8; DNA: TGTGCCAGCAGCTTGCAGGGCTGGGAGCAGTTCTTC; CDR3: CASSLQGWEQFF
J: TRBJ1-6; D: TRBD1; size: .; V: TRBV6-4; DNA: TGTGCCAGCAGTACCGGACAGGGTCGGAATTCACCCCTCCACTTT; CDR3: CASSTGQGRNSPLHF
J: TRBJ1-2; D: .; size: .; V: TRBV7-3; DNA: TGTGCCAGCAGCTTAAATGGTCAGGGGAGCGGCTACACCTTC; CDR3: CASSLNGQGSGYTF
J: TRBJ2-3; D: TRBD1; size: .; V: TRBV24-1; DNA: TGTGCCACCAGTGATCGAGGGACCGGGACAGCGTACACAGATACGCAGTATTTT; CDR3: CATSDRGTGTAYTDTQYF
J: TRBJ1-5; D: .; size: few; V: TRBV6-2/TRBV6-3; DNA: TGTGCCAGCAGTTACCCGAAGGGCCAGGGCGTGAGCAATCAGCCCCAGCATTTT; CDR3: CASSYPKGQGVSNQPQHF
J: TRBJ2-7; D: TRBD2; size: .; V: TRBV20-1; DNA: TGCAGTGCTAGTTCTGGCGGGGGGGCGCGCGAGCAGTACTTC; CDR3: CSASSGGGAREQYF
J: TRBJ2-5; D: .; size: .; V: TRBV28; DNA: TGTGCCAGCAGTTTAGATCTAGGGGTACGAGAGACCCAGTACTTC; CDR3: CASSLDLGVRETQYF
J: TRBJ1-4; D: .; size: .; V: TRBV9; DNA: TGTGCCAGCAGCGTAGGTTCTGATAATAATGAAAAACTGTTTTTT; CDR3: CASSVGSDNNEKLFF
J: TRBJ1-2; D: .; size: .; V: TRBV6-1; DNA: TGTGCCAGCAGTGAGGGGGCTCACTATGGCTACACCTTC; CDR3: CASSEGAHYGYTF
J: TRBJ1-5; D: .; size: .; V: TRBV28; DNA: TGTGCCAGCAGTTTTGCGAATCAGCCCCAGCATTTT; CDR3: CASSFANQPQHF
J: TRBJ2-5; D: .; size: once; V: TRBV15; DNA: TGTGCCACCCGCAGGGCGGGGGAGACCCAGTACTTC; CDR3: CATRRAGETQYF
J: TRBJ2-3; D: TRBD2; size: .; V: TRBV6-5; DNA: TGTGCCAGTTTGAAGCGGGAAACAGATACGCAGTATTTT; CDR3: CASLKRETDTQYF
J: TRBJ1-5; D: .; size: .; V: TRBV19; DNA: TGTGCCAGTAGTATTACGCAGGGGAGCAATCAGCCCCAGCATTTT; CDR3: CASSITQGSNQPQHF
J: TRBJ2-7; D: .; size: .; V: TRBV9; DNA: TGTGCCAGCAGCGTAGCGAGCACTCCAACCTACGAGCAGTACTTC; CDR3: CASSVASTPTYEQYF
J: TRBJ1-1; D: .; size: .; V: TRBV7-6; DNA: TGTGCCAGCAGCACCACCCGGGATGGGAACACTGAAGCTTTCTTT; CDR3: CASSTTRDGNTEAFF
J: TRBJ1-3; D: .; size: .; V: TRBV28; DNA: TGTGCCAGCAGCCCCTTGCGCGGTATTGGAAACACCATATATTTT; CDR3: CASSPLRGIGNTIYF
J: TRBJ2-3; D: TRBD2; size: .; V: TRBV28; DNA: TGTGCCAGCAGGACCCTAGCGGGAGGGCCAGATACGCAGTATTTT; CDR3: CASRTLAGGPDTQYF
J: TRBJ1-2; D: .; size: .; V: TRBV3-1/TRBV3-2; DNA: TGTGCCAGCAGCCAAGGGACAGTTAACTATGGCTACACCTTC; CDR3: CASSQGTVNYGYTF
J: TRBJ2-2; D: .; size: .; V: TRBV6-2/TRBV6-3; DNA: TGTGCCAGCAGTTCCGGGACGCCTGGCACCGGGGAGCTGTTTTTT; CDR3: CASSSGTPGTGELFF
J: TRBJ1-1; D: .; size: once; V: TRBV7-9; DNA: TGTGCCAGCAGCCCACCCACACAAGCCTACACTGAAGCTTTCTTT; CDR3: CASSPPTQAYTEAFF
J: TRBJ1-5; D: .; size: .; V: TRBV19; DNA: TGTGCCAGTAGTATGGTAGGGAATCAGCCCCAGCATTTT; CDR3: CASSMVGNQPQHF
J: TRBJ1-2; D: TRBD1; size: .; V: TRBV12-3/TRBV12-4; DNA: TGTGCCAGCAGTTTGGACAGGGGCTATGGCTACACCTTC; CDR3: CASSLDRGYGYTF
J: TRBJ2-5; D: .; size: .; V: TRBV19; DNA: TGTGCCAGTATGAGGAGCGGTGCCCGCCAAGGAACCCAGTACTTC; CDR3: CASMRSGARQGTQYF
J: TRBJ1-1; D: .; size: .; V: TRBV27; DNA: TGTGCCAGCAGTTGGGACCTGGGAACTGAAGCTTTCTTT; CDR3: CASSWDLGTEAFF
J: TRBJ1-1; D: .; size: .; V: TRBV6-5; DNA: TGTGCCAGCAGGGCGGGGGACGCTAAAAACACTGAAGCTTTCTTT; CDR3: CASRAGDAKNTEAFF
J: TRBJ2-5; D: .; size: few; V: TRBV9; DNA: TGTGCCAGCAGCGTAGGGGGCTCTACAGTGGAGACCCAGTACTTC; CDR3: CASSVGGSTVETQYF
J: TRBJ2-3; D: .; size: .; V: TRBV9; DNA: TGTGCCAGCAGCGTAGCTGTCCCGGGCGCAGATACGCAGTATTTT; CDR3: CASSVAVPGADTQYF
J: TRBJ1-6; D: .; size: once; V: TRBV5-1; DNA: TGCGCCAGCAGCTTGGATGGCTCCTATAATTCACCCCTCCACTTT; CDR3: CASSLDGSYNSPLHF
J: TRBJ2-5; D: .; size: .; V: TRBV6-2/TRBV6-3; DNA: TGTGCCAGCAGTTACTCGAGTAGCGTAAGGGAGACCCAGTACTTC; CDR3: CASSYSSSVRETQYF
J: TRBJ1-1; D: .; size: .; V: TRBV5-5; DNA: TGTGCCAGCAGCCCGGCTCTTCGAGGGGCTTTCTTT; CDR3: CASSPALRGAFF
J: TRBJ2-1; D: .; size: .; V: TRBV3-1/TRBV3-2; DNA: TGTGCCAGCAGCCAAGACCCCGGGGTCAATGAGCAGTTCTTC; CDR3: CASSQDPGVNEQFF
J: TRBJ2-7; D: TRBD2; size: .; V: TRBV7-2; DNA: TGTGCCAGCAGCTTCCAAGCGGGGTACGAGCAGTACTTC; CDR3: CASSFQAGYEQYF
J: TRBJ1-5; D: .; size: .; V: TRBV3-1/TRBV3-2; DNA: TGTGCCAGCAGCTCTAGGGGGAGCAATCAGCCCCAGCATTTT; CDR3: CASSSRGSNQPQHF
J: TRBJ2-5; D: TRBD2; size: .; V: TRBV6-2/TRBV6-3; DNA: TGTGCCAGCAGTTCTACTAGCGGGGTACAAGAGACCCAGTACTTC; CDR3: CASSSTSGVQETQYF
J: TRBJ1-1; D: .; size: .; V: TRBV7-2; DNA: TGTGCCAGCAGCTTAGCAGCAGGGGTGAACACTGAAGCTTTCTTT; CDR3: CASSLAAGVNTEAFF
J: TRBJ2-1; D: TRBD1; size: once; V: TRBV7-3; DNA: TGTGCCAGCAGCCCCCGGACAGGGAGCTCCTACAATGAGCAGTTCTTC; CDR3: CASSPRTGSSYNEQFF
J: TRBJ2-7; D: .; size: once; V: TRBV6-5; DNA: TGTGCCAGCAGTTACTCGGAAGACTACGAGCAGTACTTC; CDR3: CASSYSEDYEQYF
J: TRBJ2-7; D: .; size: .; V: TRBV10-3; DNA: TGTGCCATCAGTGAGACGTTCGTCACCGGAGTCCCCTACGAGCAGTACTTC; CDR3: CAISETFVTGVPYEQYF
J: TRBJ2-7; D: .; size: .; V: TRBV4-3; DNA: TGCGCCAGCAGCCAAGATCCGGGGACGGGAGTCTACGAGCAGTACTTC; CDR3: CASSQDPGTGVYEQYF
J: TRBJ1-5; D: TRBD1; size: .; V: TRBV24-1; DNA: TGTGCCACCAGTGATGTTCGGTGGGACAGTGATACTTATAGCAATCAGCCCCAGCATTTT; CDR3: CATSDVRWDSDTYSNQPQHF